This TCR beta chain emerged from a study of siplizumab effects on memory and regulatory T cells. Study-wide findings and caveats: Alloreactive sequences tracing back to unstimulated CD4+ memory cells were significantly reduced by siplizumab. Proliferating CD4+ or CD8+ clones, roughly 75-95% of them, lacked an assignable naive or memory phenotype.

Sequence data were generated for unstimulated naive, memory, effector memory and TEMRA subsets in three donor pairs. On this clone: Its antigen is as yet unknown.

Assay used: immunoSEQ multiplex PCR; TCRdb lists only in-frame clones, some missing. Here the sample spans tens of thousands of clones, around 98% being singletons. The germline V gene has CDR1 MNHNS and CDR2 SASEGT. The V and J ends lost 2 bases and 0 bases respectively, with 11 bases between them. The CDR3 length is 16 residues. The specimen sequenced was naive CD8+ T cells sorted from blood. This TCR derives from a human donor in good health. The rearrangement joins TRBV6-1 to TRBJ2-1; D unclear. The CDR3 region is CASSEFRLSSYNEQFF. In DNA form, the CDR3 reads TGTGCCAGCAGTGAATTTCGCCTCAGCTCCTACAATGAGCAGTTCTTC.